This T cell receptor (beta chain) is from a study of T-cell reconstitution after alpha-beta-depleted transplantation in children. Study-wide points: There were reportedly several hundred expanded graft clones from which alpha-beta T cells came about two months after transplant.

For TCRbeta, the library was prepared with unique molecular identifiers. TCRdb re-derived calls from the PCR reads in MiXCR, one entry per CDR3 protein. This sample carries 190,000 or so distinct CDR3 sequences, about 6% of them seen once, and the ten largest clones take just over 4.5%. CDR3 length: 15 residues. V was pared by 2 bases and J by 7 bases, with 11 bases of the junction left unmatched. Germline loops: CDR1 DFQATT, CDR2 SNEGSKA (reference sequence). This clonotype was recorded at least ten times. The antigen is not known. This receptor was obtained from a girl under three years old with combined immunodeficiency, due to receive a stem cell transplant. V is TRBV20-1 and J is TRBJ2-1, with 7 nucleotides matching TRBD1. Sample: PBMCs, taken before TCRalphabeta/CD19-depleted stem cell transplant. CDR3 nucleotides: TGCAGTGCTAGACCCACAGGGGACCTTACGAATGAGCAGTTCTTC. Protein product: CSARPTGDLTNEQFF.